The rows below give T cell receptor beta chains drawn from one sample of a study of cytotoxic CD8 clonotypes in ibrutinib-treated CLL. Assay used: immunoSEQ multiplex PCR; TCRdb lists only in-frame clones, some missing. The sample gives approximately 60,000 clones, 55% to 70% of which show up once; 20% is in the top ten. Sequenced material: PBMCs, taken after 24 months of ibrutinib treatment. The receptors come from a human donor with chronic lymphocytic leukemia. Both conserved end residues are part of each CDR3. The D gene is left open where the match is weak. Some rows mark clone size as missing; the rest say once, few, many or name a class of expanded clone.

d_gene,abundance,j_gene,v_gene,CDR3aa,CDR3nt
NA,NA,TRBJ2-3,TRBV11-2,CASSLGGWAQYF,TGTGCCAGCAGCTTGGGGGGCTGGGCGCAGTATTTT
TRBD2,NA,TRBJ2-2,TRBV9,CASSIGLADTGELFF,TGTGCCAGCAGCATCGGACTAGCGGACACCGGGGAGCTGTTTTTT
TRBD1,few,TRBJ1-1,TRBV9,CASSPRQGNTEAFF,TGTGCCAGCAGCCCCCGACAGGGGAACACTGAAGCTTTCTTT
TRBD1,NA,TRBJ1-5,TRBV9,CASSVTGQGDQPQHF,TGTGCCAGCAGCGTAACGGGACAGGGGGATCAGCCCCAGCATTTT
TRBD1,few,TRBJ1-2,TRBV29-1,CSVERDRGLGYTF,TGCAGCGTTGAAAGGGACAGGGGGCTTGGCTACACCTTC
TRBD1,NA,TRBJ1-6,TRBV19,CASKETGGSPLHF,TGTGCCAGTAAAGAGACAGGGGGATCACCCCTCCACTTT
TRBD1,NA,TRBJ2-5,TRBV5-6,CASSLTGGFQETQYF,TGTGCCAGCAGCCTGACAGGGGGGTTCCAAGAGACCCAGTACTTC
TRBD2,NA,TRBJ2-6,TRBV5-1,CASSLVGGGLSGANVLTF,TGCGCCAGCAGCTTGGTTGGCGGGGGGCTCTCTGGGGCCAACGTCCTGACTTTC
NA,NA,TRBJ1-2,TRBV27,CASRIQGGGYTF,TGTGCCAGCAGGATACAGGGTGGAGGCTACACCTTC
NA,few,TRBJ2-5,TRBV29-1,CSVEQGQETQYF,TGCAGCGTGGAACAGGGACAAGAGACCCAGTACTTC
TRBD2,NA,TRBJ2-3,TRBV7-6,CASSRNPGLAGAVADTQYF,TGTGCCAGCAGCCGTAACCCGGGACTAGCGGGAGCGGTGGCAGATACGCAGTATTTT
TRBD1,NA,TRBJ2-2,TRBV6-6,CASSYSRGPTGELFF,TGTGCCAGCAGTTACTCCAGGGGGCCAACCGGGGAGCTGTTTTTT
NA,NA,TRBJ2-6,TRBV7-9,CASSPPSGSFSGANVLTF,TGTGCCAGCAGCCCCCCGTCGGGGTCGTTCTCTGGGGCCAACGTCCTGACTTTC
NA,NA,TRBJ2-2,TRBV27,CASSSRGLSTGELFF,TGTGCCAGCAGTAGCCGAGGTCTAAGCACCGGGGAGCTGTTTTTT
TRBD1,NA,TRBJ1-1,TRBV7-9,CASSLLLTGVPQSTEAFF,TGTGCCAGCAGCTTGCTGCTGACAGGGGTTCCACAGAGCACTGAAGCTTTCTTT
NA,once,TRBJ1-1,TRBV4-2,CASSQREGIAEAFF,TGTGCCAGCAGCCAACGTGAGGGTATCGCTGAAGCTTTCTTT
NA,few,TRBJ1-2,TRBV5-1,CASSLALGHGYTF,TGCGCCAGCAGCTTGGCTTTGGGGCATGGCTACACCTTC
TRBD2,few,TRBJ2-1,TRBV2,CASSPTLSGGGAGEQFF,TGTGCCAGCAGTCCAACGCTTAGCGGGGGGGGCGCCGGGGAGCAGTTCTTC
TRBD2,NA,TRBJ2-3,TRBV7-9,CASSLRGTSLLTSTDTQYF,TGTGCCAGCAGCTTACGAGGGACTAGCCTATTAACTAGCACAGATACGCAGTATTTT